The 15 T cell receptor beta chains given below trace back to one sample, sequenced in a study of blood T cell repertoires in COVID-19. The repertoire was sequenced with immunoSEQ multiplex PCR; TCRdb's copy has only in-frame clones and lacks some. The sample yields about 180,000 clones, about nine tenths seen once. The specimen was peripheral blood. The origin of the receptors is a woman in her thirties with acute or convalescent COVID-19.

Concerning this clone itself: Germline is not matched at one junction end, which may reflect a read error. This sequence joins TRBV4-2 and TRBJ2-7; weak D call: TRBD2 (5 bases). Per the germline V gene, CDR1 is LGHNA and CDR2 is YNFKEQ. The CDR3 has 12 residues. CDR3 sequence reads: CASSQDRGGPLF. CDR3 bases: TGTGCCAGCAGCCAAGATCGTGGAGGTCCCTTATTC.

CDR3 region: CASTTGETQYF. The DNA of the CDR3 is TGTGCCAGCACCACCGGGGAGACCCAGTACTTC. The genes are TRBV7-9 and TRBJ2-5; no clear D gene. The germline CDR1 and CDR2 sequences are SEHNR and FQNEAQ (reference sequence). This CDR3 comprises 11 residues. Trimming pared 7 bases from V and 5 bases from J, leaving 8 bases between.

The rearrangement uses TRBV25-1 and TRBJ1-1, with unresolved D. V was pared by 5 bases and J by 5 bases, with 6 bases between. Germline V CDR1 and CDR2: MGHDK, SYGVNS. The CDR3 is 11 amino acids. CDR3 DNA: TGTGCCAGCAGTCGAGGGACTGAAGCTTTCTTT. This encodes CASSRGTEAFF.

The V and J genes are TRBV12-3 or TRBV12-4 and TRBJ2-7, with 10 bases aligning to TRBD2. The CDR3 has 13 residues. J gave up 3 bases and V 7 bases, and 3 bases lay outside the gene matches. As DNA, the CDR3 is TGTGCCAGCACCCTAGCGGGAGACTACGAGCAGTACTTC. Amino acid sequence: CASTLAGDYEQYF.

The chain links TRBV12-3 or TRBV12-4 to TRBJ1-6, with D unresolved. The V end was cut by 1 base, the J end by 10 bases, with 8 bases between. The CDR3 has 13 residues. The CDR3 loop is CASSLGALSPLHF. The CDR3, as DNA: TGTGCCAGCAGTTTAGGCGCGCTGTCACCCCTCCACTTT.

This clone was observed once. This rearrangement joins TRBV9 to TRBJ2-7; TRBD1 matches at 7 bases. CDR3 length equals 14 residues. Trimming cost V 3 bases and J 3 bases; bases outside gene matches: 6. Germline V gives CDR1 SGDLS, CDR2 YYNGEE. The chain's CDR3 is CASSAGTADYEQYF. For the CDR3, the DNA is TGTGCCAGCAGCGCCGGGACAGCGGACTACGAGCAGTACTTC.

The chain employs TRBV29-1 and TRBJ2-1; 8 bases are a match to TRBD1. There are 10 residues in the CDR3. Germline CDR1 reads SQVTM; CDR2 reads ANQGSEA. The J segment lost 10 bases and the V segment lost 7 bases, leaving 3 bases of the junction unmatched. In DNA, the CDR3 is TGCAGCGCAGGGGGCCGGGAGCAGTTCTTC. It translates to CSAGGREQFF.

The rearrangement links TRBV9 to TRBJ2-3, with D uncertain. This CDR3 contains 14 residues. CDR1 is SGDLS, CDR2 YYNGEE, per germline. The V end was cut by 2 bases, the J end by 1 base, with 8 bases between. Here the CDR3 DNA reads TGTGCCAGCAGCGTGCTAGTGGGCACAGATACGCAGTATTTT. Translating it yields CASSVLVGTDTQYF.

This chain links TRBV7-2 with TRBJ1-2; the match to TRBD1 covers 11 bases. Germline CDR1 and CDR2: SGHTA and FQGNSA. CDR3 length: 14 residues. Trimming cost V 5 bases and J 6 bases; bases outside gene matches: 5. The CDR3 sequence is CASSRRTGGDGYTF. CDR3 in DNA: TGTGCCAGCAGCCGGCGGACAGGGGGCGATGGCTACACCTTC.

The gene calls are TRBV28 and TRBJ2-3, with TRBD2 matching 9 bases. Trimming at V came to 6 bases and at J to 2 bases, leaving 12 bases not matched to a gene. The CDR3 contains 17 residues. Germline V lookup: CDR1 MDHEN, CDR2 SYDVKM. The CDR3 reads CASRGVAGEMNTDTQYF. The CDR3, as DNA: TGTGCCAGCAGGGGGGTAGCGGGAGAAATGAACACAGATACGCAGTATTTT.

The gene calls are TRBV6-6 and TRBJ2-1, with no clear D. The V end was cut by 5 bases, the J end by 5 bases, with 13 bases between. Germline lookup yields CDR1 MNHNY and CDR2 SVGAGI (reference sequence). The CDR3 totals 14 residues. DNA of the CDR3: TGTGCCAGCAGTCATCCCCCCCTTCACAATGAGCAGTTCTTC. It translates to CASSHPPLHNEQFF.

V is TRBV2 and J is TRBJ1-5, with TRBD1 matching over 7 bases. Germline V gene lookup returns CDR1 SNHLY and CDR2 FYNNEI. V gave up 4 bases and J gave up 1 base; unmatched junction bases: 1. This CDR3 spans 14 amino acids. The CDR3 coding sequence is TGTGCCAGCAGTGGAGGGGGCAGCAATCAGCCCCAGCATTTT. Translation: CASSGGGSNQPQHF.

This chain joins TRBV19 and TRBJ1-1; 7 nucleotides align to TRBD1. Germline-derived CDR1 and CDR2 are LNHDA and SQIVND (reference sequence). V shed 1 base and J 5 bases; nucleotides not matched to a gene: 7. CDR3 length: 15 residues. The CDR3 protein is CASSIVSSGQTEAFF. The CDR3 region has the DNA TGTGCCAGTAGTATAGTTAGTTCGGGACAGACTGAAGCTTTCTTT.

This chain connects TRBV7-9 to TRBJ2-1; no firm D call. The V and J ends lost 4 bases and 7 bases respectively, with 8 bases between them. The CDR3 consists of 12 residues. Germline V gives CDR1 SEHNR, CDR2 FQNEAQ (reference sequence). This CDR3 is CASSYAMNEQFF. The CDR3 DNA follows: TGTGCCAGCAGCTATGCTATGAATGAGCAGTTCTTC.

The chain carries TRBV2 and TRBJ2-3; D is unclear. Between the trimmed V and J ends, which lost 2 bases and 2 bases, there was a span of 2 bases. The CDR3 loop spans 12 amino acids. Germline assignment: CDR1 SNHLY and CDR2 FYNNEI. DNA for the CDR3: TGTGCCAGCAGTGAATACACAGATACGCAGTATTTT. Translated: CASSEYTDTQYF.